This passage covers 8 T cell receptor beta chains from one sample sequenced in a study of T cell changes during pregnancy in multiple sclerosis. Only in-frame clones appear in the TCRdb table, and some are missing; sequencing was by immunoSEQ multiplex PCR. The sample has tens of thousands of clones, about 91% seen once; the top ten hold approximately 0.21%. Sequencing was performed on CD4+ T cells from peripheral blood mononuclear cells, taken in the second trimester of pregnancy. The receptors come from a female donor with multiple sclerosis, enrolled in a pregnancy study.

The chain employs TRBV7-2 and TRBJ1-1; D gene uncertain. Trimming pared 5 bases from V and 0 bases from J, leaving 13 bases between. The CDR3 totals 15 residues. The germline CDR1 and CDR2 sequences are SGHTA and FQGNSA. The chain's CDR3 is CASSPKHNMNTEAFF. In DNA, the CDR3 is TGTGCCAGCAGCCCGAAACACAACATGAACACTGAAGCTTTCTTT.

The chain employs TRBV2 and TRBJ2-1; TRBD2 agrees at 13 bases. CDR1 and CDR2 from the germline V gene are SNHLY and FYNNEI. The ends lost 4 bases at V and 6 bases at J; junction bases unmatched: 12. The CDR3 sequence is 18 residues long. CDR3 sequence (DNA): TGTGCCAGCAGTGCGTTAGTTCTCGGACTAGCGGGAGTCAATGAGCAGTTCTTC. This encodes CASSALVLGLAGVNEQFF.

The chain recombines TRBV27 with TRBJ2-2; TRBD2 aligns across 11 bases. CDR1 is MNHEY, CDR2 SMNVEV, per germline (reference sequence). The CDR3 has 18 residues. The J segment lost 0 bases and the V segment lost 2 bases, leaving 5 bases of the junction unmatched. This CDR3 reads CASSLRLAGLTNTGELFF. The CDR3 DNA reads TGTGCCAGCAGTTTAAGACTAGCGGGACTAACGAACACCGGGGAGCTGTTTTTT.

This chain links TRBV9 with TRBJ1-2; 9 positions match TRBD1. This CDR3 region has 16 residues. The germline CDR1 and CDR2 sequences are SGDLS and YYNGEE. Trimming took 3 bases from V and 8 from J; bases not matched to a gene: 14. Written as DNA, the CDR3 is TGTGCCAGCAGCGGGCCCCTAGGGACAGGGCAAGGAGGCTACACCTTC. It encodes CASSGPLGTGQGGYTF.

This chain joins TRBV9 and TRBJ1-2; no reliable D call. Germline V gene sequence: CDR1 SGDLS, CDR2 YYNGEE. The CDR3 is 15 amino acids. V lost 3 bases, J lost 0 bases, and 12 bases lay in between. The CDR3 region is CASSAPRGSNYGYTF. CDR3 coding DNA: TGTGCCAGCAGCGCGCCACGAGGTTCTAACTATGGCTACACCTTC.

The chain couples TRBV5-1 to TRBJ2-5, with D tentatively TRBD1 (6 bases). Trimming pared 4 bases from V and 1 base from J, leaving 14 bases between. CDR1 SGHRS and CDR2 YFSETQ come from the germline V gene. The CDR3 contains 15 residues. This CDR3 is CASSRTGLVQETQYF. The DNA of the CDR3 is TGCGCCAGCAGCAGAACAGGGCTTGTCCAAGAGACCCAGTACTTC.

V usage is TRBV25-1 and J usage is TRBJ1-2; no firm D call. Trimming stripped 4 bases from V and 7 bases from J, with 7 bases between. Germline CDR1 is MGHDK and CDR2 is SYGVNS. The CDR3 length is 11 residues. CDR3 residues: CASSVLAGYTF. Written as DNA, the CDR3 is TGTGCCAGCAGTGTCTTGGCTGGCTACACCTTC.

The chain links TRBV9 to TRBJ1-1; possibly TRBD1 for D (6 bases). The V and J ends lost 3 bases and 2 bases respectively, with 11 bases between them. This CDR3 region has 14 residues. Germline values: CDR1 SGDLS, CDR2 YYNGEE. CDR3 region: CASSARTDNTEAFF. The CDR3 DNA follows: TGTGCCAGCAGCGCGCGGACAGACAACACTGAAGCTTTCTTT.